What follows are 31 T cell receptor beta chains derived from one specimen sequenced in a study of T cell repertoires in cytomegalovirus infection. From the reads, TCRdb called clonotypes with MiXCR, one entry per CDR3 protein. The sample yields 650,000 to 900,000 distinct CDR3 sequences, around a third seen once. No antigen has been assigned to these receptors. The specimen comprised cultured CD8+ T cells from PBMCs, sampled from culture after CMV antigen stimulation. The receptors originated from a human donor in good health (CMV status not recorded). Some clones in this sample may be carry-over from other donors' samples.

The gene calls are TRBV20-1 and TRBJ2-7; D perhaps matches TRBD1 (5 bases). Germline V gene data show CDR1 as DFQATT and CDR2 as SNEGSKA (reference sequence). Trimming stripped 0 bases from V and 2 bases from J, with 8 bases between. The CDR3 has 13 residues. The CDR3 DNA follows: TGCAGTGCTAGAGAGACAGCTACCTACGAGCAGTACTTC. Protein: CSARETATYEQYF.

This clonotype was observed many times. The chain joins TRBV7-6 to TRBJ2-1; maybe TRBD1 (6 bases). From germline, CDR1 is SGHVS and CDR2 FNYEAQ. V gave up 6 bases and J gave up 10 bases, with 25 bases separating them. The CDR3 is 16 residues long. CDR3 amino acids: CASRGVGRDTLEEQFF. The CDR3 DNA is TGTGCCAGCAGGGGAGTGGGACGGGACACCCTGGAAGAGCAGTTCTTC.

This rearrangement joins TRBV14 to TRBJ2-2, with 7 bases matching TRBD2. This CDR3 contains 14 residues. Germline-derived CDR1 and CDR2 are SGHDN and FVKESK. V trimming: 5 bases; J trimming: 3 bases; junction bases outside the gene matches: 3. The CDR3 nucleotides are TGTGCCAGCAGCTGGACTAGGTACACCGGGGAGCTGTTTTTT. It specifies CASSWTRYTGELFF.

Comments on this clonotype: A much larger clone differs by one base, so this may be a read error. The chain carries TRBV7-6 and TRBJ1-1; D perhaps matches TRBD1 (6 bases). Germline CDR1 reads SGHVS; CDR2 reads FNYEAQ. This CDR3 region has 13 residues. The CDR3 is CTSSSAGATEAFF. CDR3 nucleotide sequence: TGTACCAGCAGCTCCGCGGGGGCCACTGAAGCTTTCTTT.

V and J are TRBV7-9 and TRBJ2-3; no reliable D call. With 3 bases removed from V and 2 bases from J, the gap between germline ends came to 12 bases. CDR3 length: 15 amino acids. Germline CDR1 and CDR2: SEHNR and FQNEAQ (reference sequence). The CDR3 region has the DNA TGTGCCAGCAGCTTTGGGGAAGCTAACACAGATACGCAGTATTTT. Translated: CASSFGEANTDTQYF.

The chain joins TRBV4-1 to TRBJ1-2; 11 bases line up with TRBD1. Per germline, CDR1 MGHRA and CDR2 YSYEKL. V lost 4 bases and J lost 2; bases outside the gene matches: 3. CDR3 length: 15 amino acids. CDR3 bases: TGCGCCAGCAGCCTGCGGGACAGGGGGAACTATGGCTACACCTTC. It translates to CASSLRDRGNYGYTF.

This clonotype was picked up many times. V gene TRBV7-6 combines with J gene TRBJ1-5, with D possibly TRBD1 on 6 matching bases. The length of the CDR3 is 14 residues. Germline V CDR1 and CDR2: SGHVS, FNYEAQ. Trimming took 2 bases from V and 6 from J, leaving 11 bases between them. CDR3 region: CASSLTRGVQPQHF. The CDR3, as DNA: TGTGCCAGCAGCTTAACAAGGGGGGTTCAGCCCCAGCATTTT.

The J gene is TRBJ2-7, the V gene TRBV6-1; a possible D gene is TRBD2 (5 bases). The CDR3 is 11 residues long. The V gene's germline CDR1 is MNHNS and CDR2 SASEGT. With 8 bases removed from V and 2 bases from J, the gap between germline ends came to 7 bases. CDR3 residues: CASQRAYEQYV. The CDR3 DNA sequence: TGTGCCAGCCAGAGGGCCTACGAGCAGTACGTC.

The V gene is TRBV27, the J gene TRBJ2-7; no clear D gene. The germline gives CDR1 MNHEY, CDR2 SMNVEV (reference sequence). Trimming removed 1 base at V and 7 bases at J, with 11 bases between. CDR3 size: 13 residues. The CDR3 nucleotides read TGTGCCAGCAGTTTATTTGGGGATGAGGAGCAGTACTTC. Translating it yields CASSLFGDEEQYF.

This clonotype was observed a handful of times. V is TRBV12-3 or TRBV12-4 and J is TRBJ1-2; D is unresolved. The CDR3 length is 15 residues. The germline V and J ends were trimmed by 5 bases and 7 bases, with 20 bases remaining between them. DNA of the CDR3: TGTGCCAGCAGTAGAAAACTACTCCGGGTCTCTGGCTACACCTTC. It encodes CASSRKLLRVSGYTF.

This clonotype was detected many times. The rearrangement uses TRBV7-2 and TRBJ1-1, with 7 positions matching TRBD1. V lost 5 bases to trimming and J lost 7 bases; unmatched junction nucleotides: 7. CDR1 and CDR2 (germline): SGHTA, FQGNSA. The CDR3 has 13 residues. The CDR3 here is CASSQITGVEAFF. The CDR3 DNA is TGTGCCAGCAGCCAAATTACAGGGGTTGAAGCTTTCTTT.

This clonotype was observed a few times. Compared with germline, one end of the junction differs, possibly owing to a read error. This chain joins TRBV7-7 and TRBJ2-5, with D maybe TRBD2 (7 bases). CDR1 and CDR2 from the germline V gene are SSHAT and FNYEAQ (reference sequence). The CDR3 has 16 amino acids. CDR3 residues: CASSPAFRGAQETQYF. The CDR3 bases are TGTGCTAGCAGTCCCGCCTTTCGGGGGGCCCAAGAGACCCAGTACTTC.

Details on this clonotype: A much larger clone differs from this one at a single base, so this may be a read error. The V call is TRBV5-5, the J call TRBJ2-7, with 9 bases aligning to TRBD2. Germline CDR1 is SGHKS and CDR2 is YYEKEE (reference sequence). The CDR3 covers 15 residues. DNA for the CDR3: TGTGCCAGCAGCCCACCGGGACTAGCAGACTACAAGCAGTACTTC. Amino acid sequence: CASSPPGLADYKQYF.

This clonotype has more than one count but fewer than ten. This sequence joins TRBV20-1 and TRBJ1-5, with 11 positions matching TRBD1. The V and J ends lost 0 bases and 0 bases, in that order; junction bases with no gene match: 10. The V gene's germline CDR1 is DFQATT and CDR2 SNEGSKA (reference sequence). This CDR3 is 19 amino acids long. The CDR3 sequence is CSARDRPGQGEYSNQPQHF. CDR3 DNA: TGCAGTGCTAGAGACCGACCGGGACAGGGGGAGTATAGCAATCAGCCCCAGCATTTT.

This chain joins TRBV7-4 and TRBJ1-5; D is perhaps TRBD1 (6 bases). The CDR3 extends over 14 amino acids. CDR1 and CDR2 (germline): SGHVT, SQSDAQ. V dropped 4 bases and J dropped 6 bases, with 13 bases sitting between them. CDR3 DNA: TGTGCCAGCAGCTCCCCAGGGGACGGTCAGCCCCAGCATTTT. Translated, it gives CASSSPGDGQPQHF. Full variable domain (outside the CDR3, taken from reference TRBV7-4 and TRBJ1-5): GAGVSQSPRYKVAKRGRDVALRCDSISGHVTLYWYRQTLGQGSEVLTYSQSDAQRDKSGRPSGRFSAERPERSVSTLKIQRTEQGDSAVYLCASSSPGDGQPQHFGDGTRLSIL.

The rearrangement uses TRBV7-6 and TRBJ2-7; weak D call: TRBD1 (6 bases). Germline V gene sequence: CDR1 SGHVS, CDR2 FNYEAQ. The V gene lost 5 bases and the J gene lost 3 bases, with 17 bases spanning the gap. The CDR3 runs to 15 residues. The CDR3 nucleotides are TGTGCCAGCAGCGCGCCGGGACAAGCCTTCTACGAGCAGTACTTC. It translates to CASSAPGQAFYEQYF.

This clonotype has a handful of counts. The V gene is TRBV25-1, the J gene TRBJ2-5; TRBD1 might be the D (6 bases). CDR1 and CDR2 from the germline V gene are MGHDK and SYGVNS. The CDR3 consists of 14 residues. The V end was cut by 5 bases, the J end by 3 bases, with 13 bases between. As DNA, the CDR3 is TGTGCCAGCAGTTCCCGGACAGTAGAAGAGACCCAGTACTTC. It is translated as CASSSRTVEETQYF.

The chain combines TRBV9 with TRBJ2-3; D not certain. The CDR3 extends over 14 amino acids. The V end lost 0 bases, the J end lost 3 bases, and 8 bases lay between the germline ends. Germline CDR1 reads SGDLS; CDR2 reads YYNGEE. Here the CDR3 reads CASSVEAFTDTQYF. Here the CDR3 DNA reads TGTGCCAGCAGCGTAGAGGCCTTTACAGATACGCAGTATTTT.

The rearrangement joins TRBV12-3 or TRBV12-4 to TRBJ1-1, with TRBD1 matching over 11 bases. The length of the CDR3 is 17 residues. The ends lost 3 bases at V and 0 bases at J; junction bases unmatched: 6. The CDR3 loop reads CASSFFRDRGVNTEAFF. The DNA for the CDR3 is TGTGCCAGCAGTTTCTTCAGGGACAGGGGGGTGAACACTGAAGCTTTCTTT.

The V call is TRBV7-6, the J call TRBJ2-1, with D hard to call. The V end was cut by 5 bases, the J end by 4 bases, with 15 bases between. Germline CDR1 SGHVS, CDR2 FNYEAQ. The CDR3 sequence is 15 residues long. CDR3 sequence reads: CASSGSDELYNEQFF. The CDR3 bases are TGTGCCAGCAGCGGATCGGACGAATTGTACAATGAGCAGTTCTTC.

This chain joins TRBV12-3 or TRBV12-4 and TRBJ2-7, with 9 bases fitting TRBD1. The CDR3 extends over 14 amino acids. V lost 4 bases, J lost 5 bases, and 6 bases stayed unmatched. CDR3 residues: CASSSTGGVDEQYF. The DNA for the CDR3 is TGTGCCAGCAGTTCGACAGGGGGAGTTGACGAGCAGTACTTC.

This clonotype came up many times. V and J are TRBV7-3 and TRBJ1-1; 8 bases are shared with TRBD1. Germline V gene lookup returns CDR1 SGHTA and CDR2 FQGTGA. The V and J ends lost 4 bases and 4 bases, in that order; junction bases with no gene match: 8. The CDR3 length is 15 residues. The CDR3 loop reads CASSSWTGRFTEAFF. CDR3 bases: TGTGCCAGCAGCTCCTGGACAGGGAGATTCACTGAAGCTTTCTTT.

The rearrangement uses TRBV3-1 and TRBJ2-7; TRBD1 matches 8 bases. V was clipped by 4 bases and J by 3 bases; unmatched bases: 11. Per germline, CDR1 LGHDT and CDR2 YNNKEL (reference sequence). This CDR3 has 16 residues. In nucleotides, the CDR3 is TGTGCCAGCAGCCCAACAAGGACAGGGCATCTCTACGAGCAGTACTTC. Amino acid sequence: CASSPTRTGHLYEQYF.

In its sample, this clonotype was seen a few times. J is TRBJ2-1 and V is TRBV3-1; TRBD2 agrees at 9 bases. Germline loops: CDR1 LGHDT, CDR2 YNNKEL (reference sequence). Germline trimming cut 0 bases from V and 1 base from J; bases unmatched to any gene: 4. The CDR3 spans 17 residues. The CDR3 DNA reads TGTGCCAGCAGCCAAGATCGGAGCGGGGGGTCCTACAATGAGCAGTTCTTC. Its translation is CASSQDRSGGSYNEQFF.

This chain joins TRBV7-8 and TRBJ2-5; 11 bases line up with TRBD2. The ends lost 1 base at V and 0 bases at J; junction bases unmatched: 4. The length of the CDR3 is 17 residues. The V gene's germline CDR1 is SGHVS and CDR2 FQNEAQ. CDR3 sequence: CASSLDRLAGYQETQYF. The CDR3 region has the DNA TGTGCCAGCAGCTTAGATCGACTAGCGGGGTACCAAGAGACCCAGTACTTC.

This chain joins TRBV6-5 and TRBJ2-5; D call uncertain. CDR1 and CDR2 from the germline V gene are MNHEY and SVGAGI. This CDR3 has 12 amino acids. Trimming took off 7 bases at V and 3 bases at J, with 9 bases between the two ends. CDR3 nucleotides: TGTGCCAGCAATAAGCCTGAAGAGACCCAGTACTTC. Protein sequence: CASNKPEETQYF.

V usage is TRBV7-6 and J usage is TRBJ2-2; D is unclear. Germline V gene lookup returns CDR1 SGHVS and CDR2 FNYEAQ. V was cut by 4 bases and J by 7 bases, with 10 bases left in between. CDR3 length: 13 amino acids. The CDR3 region has the DNA TGTGCCAGCAGCTCCGGCCAGGACGGGGAGCTGTTTTTT. This encodes CASSSGQDGELFF.

This clonotype was counted a few times. The chain couples TRBV6-1 to TRBJ2-7, with a weak D call TRBD1 (6 bases). This CDR3 is 13 amino acids long. Germline CDR1 is MNHNS and CDR2 is SASEGT. With 2 bases removed from V and 2 bases from J, the gap between germline ends came to 7 bases. CDR3 in DNA: TGTGCCAGCAGTGAAAACAGGGCCTACGAGCAGTACTTC. Translating it yields CASSENRAYEQYF.

This clonotype was recorded many times. The CDR3 DNA is TGTGCCAGCAGCGGGGACATAACCTACGAGCAGTACGTC. This translates into CASSGDITYEQYV. The rearrangement uses TRBV7-8 and TRBJ2-7; D may be TRBD1 (6 bases). V was clipped by 5 bases and J by 2 bases, with 10 bases between them. Germline loops: CDR1 SGHVS, CDR2 FQNEAQ. The CDR3 loop spans 13 amino acids.

This sequence joins TRBV9 and TRBJ1-6, with D unresolved. V was shortened by 0 bases and J by 10 bases, with 8 bases between the two germline ends. The germline V gene encodes CDR1 SGDLS and CDR2 YYNGEE. There are 13 residues in the CDR3. The CDR3 protein is CASSVGDRSPLHF. As DNA, the CDR3 is TGTGCCAGCAGCGTAGGGGATAGGTCACCCCTCCACTTT.

This sequence joins TRBV4-1 and TRBJ2-2; no reliable D call. Germline V gives CDR1 MGHRA, CDR2 YSYEKL. The CDR3 consists of 17 residues. The V and J ends lost 3 bases and 5 bases respectively, with 19 bases between them. As DNA, the CDR3 is TGCGCCAGCAGCCACCCCGGAGATACGAGATTAACCGGGGAGCTGTTTTTT. This codes for CASSHPGDTRLTGELFF.